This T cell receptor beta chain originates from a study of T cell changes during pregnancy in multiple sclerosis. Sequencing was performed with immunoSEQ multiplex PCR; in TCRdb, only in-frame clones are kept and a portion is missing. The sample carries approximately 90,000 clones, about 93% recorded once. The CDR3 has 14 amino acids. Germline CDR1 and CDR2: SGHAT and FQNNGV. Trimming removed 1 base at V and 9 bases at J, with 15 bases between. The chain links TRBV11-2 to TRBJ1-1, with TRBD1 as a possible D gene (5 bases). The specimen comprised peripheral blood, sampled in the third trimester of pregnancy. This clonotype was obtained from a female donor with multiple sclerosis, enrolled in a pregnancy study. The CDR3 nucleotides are TGTGCCAGCAGCTTAGCGCCGGCTCGGGGGAAAGCTTTCTTT. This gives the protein CASSLAPARGKAFF.